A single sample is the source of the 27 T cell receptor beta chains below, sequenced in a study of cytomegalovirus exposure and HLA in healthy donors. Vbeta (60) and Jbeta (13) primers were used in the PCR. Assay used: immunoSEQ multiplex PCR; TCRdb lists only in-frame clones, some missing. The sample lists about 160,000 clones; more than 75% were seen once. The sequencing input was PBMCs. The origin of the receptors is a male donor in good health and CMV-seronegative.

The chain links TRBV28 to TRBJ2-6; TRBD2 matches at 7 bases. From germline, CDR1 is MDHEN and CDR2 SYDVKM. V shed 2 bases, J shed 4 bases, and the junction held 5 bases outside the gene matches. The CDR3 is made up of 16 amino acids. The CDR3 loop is CASSLGRDLGANVLTF. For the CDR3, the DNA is TGTGCCAGCAGTTTAGGGAGGGATCTGGGGGCCAACGTCCTGACTTTC.

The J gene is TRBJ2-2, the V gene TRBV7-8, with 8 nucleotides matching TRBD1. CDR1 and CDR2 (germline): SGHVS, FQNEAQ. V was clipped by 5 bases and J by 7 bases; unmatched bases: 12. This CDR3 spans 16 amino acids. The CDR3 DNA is TGTGCCAGCAGCCCAGGTCGGACAGGGAGGAACGGGGAGCTGTTTTTT. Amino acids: CASSPGRTGRNGELFF. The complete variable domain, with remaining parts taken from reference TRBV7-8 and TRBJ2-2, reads GAGVSQSPRYKVAKRGQDVALRCDPISGHVSLFWYQQALGQGPEFLTYFQNEAQLDKSGLPSDRFFAERPEGSVSTLKIQRTQQEDSAVYLCASSPGRTGRNGELFFGEGSRLTVL.

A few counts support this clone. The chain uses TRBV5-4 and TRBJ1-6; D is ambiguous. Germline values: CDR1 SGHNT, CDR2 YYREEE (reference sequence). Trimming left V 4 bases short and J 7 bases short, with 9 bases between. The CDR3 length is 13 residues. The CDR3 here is CASSTSENSPLHF. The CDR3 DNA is TGTGCCAGCAGCACGAGTGAGAATTCACCCCTCCACTTT. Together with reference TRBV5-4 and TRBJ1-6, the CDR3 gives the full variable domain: ETGVTQSPTHLIKTRGQQVTLRCSSQSGHNTVSWYQQALGQGPQFIFQYYREEENGRGNFPPRFSGLQFPNYSSELNVNALELDDSALYLCASSTSENSPLHFGNGTRLTVT.

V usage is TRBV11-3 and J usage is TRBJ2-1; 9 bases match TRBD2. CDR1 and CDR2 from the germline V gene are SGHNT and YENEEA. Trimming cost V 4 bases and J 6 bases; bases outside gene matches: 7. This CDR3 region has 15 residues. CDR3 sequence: CASSSPAGGLNEQFF. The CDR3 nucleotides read TGTGCCAGCAGCTCCCCGGCGGGAGGGCTCAATGAGCAGTTCTTC.

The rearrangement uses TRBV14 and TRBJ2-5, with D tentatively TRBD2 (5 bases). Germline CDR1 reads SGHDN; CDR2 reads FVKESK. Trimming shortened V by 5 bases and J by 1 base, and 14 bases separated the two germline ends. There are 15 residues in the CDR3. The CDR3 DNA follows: TGTGCCAGCAGCGAGGTAGCGCCCATCCAAGAGACCCAGTACTTC. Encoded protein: CASSEVAPIQETQYF.

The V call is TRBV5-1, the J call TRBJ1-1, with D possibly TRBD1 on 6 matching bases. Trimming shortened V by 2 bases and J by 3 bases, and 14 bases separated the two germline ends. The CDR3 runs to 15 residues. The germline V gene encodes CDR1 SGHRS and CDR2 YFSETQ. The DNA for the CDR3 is TGCGCCAGCAGCTTAACAGGGAGGGTGGACACTGAAGCTTTCTTT. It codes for CASSLTGRVDTEAFF.

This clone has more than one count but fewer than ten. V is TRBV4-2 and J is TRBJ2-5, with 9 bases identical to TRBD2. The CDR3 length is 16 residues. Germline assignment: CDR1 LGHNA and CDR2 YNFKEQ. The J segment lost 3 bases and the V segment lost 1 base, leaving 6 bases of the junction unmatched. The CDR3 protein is CASSQGSSGGEETQYF. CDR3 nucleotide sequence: TGTGCCAGCAGCCAAGGTAGTAGCGGGGGAGAAGAGACCCAGTACTTC.

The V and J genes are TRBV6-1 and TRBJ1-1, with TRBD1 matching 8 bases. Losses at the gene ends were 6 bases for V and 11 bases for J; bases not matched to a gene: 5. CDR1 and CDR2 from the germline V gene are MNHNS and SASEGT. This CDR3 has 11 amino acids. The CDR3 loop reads CASSVTGGAFF. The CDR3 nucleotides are TGTGCCAGCAGCGTTACAGGGGGGGCTTTCTTT.

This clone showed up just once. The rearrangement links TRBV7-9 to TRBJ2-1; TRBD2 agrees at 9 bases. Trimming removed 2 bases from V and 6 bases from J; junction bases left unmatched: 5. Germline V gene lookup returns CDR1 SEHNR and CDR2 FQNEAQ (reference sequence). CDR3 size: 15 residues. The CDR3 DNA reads TGTGCCAGCAGCTTAAGGCGGGAGGGCCTCAATGAGCAGTTCTTC. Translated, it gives CASSLRREGLNEQFF.

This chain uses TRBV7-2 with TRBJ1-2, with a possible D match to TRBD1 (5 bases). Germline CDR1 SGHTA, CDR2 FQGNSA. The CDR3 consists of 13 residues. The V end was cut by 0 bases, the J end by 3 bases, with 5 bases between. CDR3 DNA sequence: TGTGCCAGCAGCTTAGCCAGGGACTATGGCTACACCTTC. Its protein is CASSLARDYGYTF.

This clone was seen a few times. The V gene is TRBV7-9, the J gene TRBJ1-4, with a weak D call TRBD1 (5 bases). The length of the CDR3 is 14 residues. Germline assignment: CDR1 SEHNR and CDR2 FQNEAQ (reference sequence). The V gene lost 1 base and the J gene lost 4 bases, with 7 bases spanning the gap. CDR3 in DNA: TGTGCCAGCAGCTTAGGACAGCTTAATGAAAAACTGTTTTTT. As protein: CASSLGQLNEKLFF. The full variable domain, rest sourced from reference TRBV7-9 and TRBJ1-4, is DTGVSQNPRHKITKRGQNVTFRCDPISEHNRLYWYRQTLGQGPEFLTYFQNEAQLEKSRLLSDRFSAERPKGSFSTLEIQRTEQGDSAMYLCASSLGQLNEKLFFGSGTQLSVL.

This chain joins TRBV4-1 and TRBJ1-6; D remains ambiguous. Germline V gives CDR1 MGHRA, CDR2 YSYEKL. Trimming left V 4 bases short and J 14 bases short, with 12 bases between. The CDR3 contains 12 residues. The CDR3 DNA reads TGCGCCAGCAGCCGGGCCGCGGGTTCCCTCCACTTT. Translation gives CASSRAAGSLHF.

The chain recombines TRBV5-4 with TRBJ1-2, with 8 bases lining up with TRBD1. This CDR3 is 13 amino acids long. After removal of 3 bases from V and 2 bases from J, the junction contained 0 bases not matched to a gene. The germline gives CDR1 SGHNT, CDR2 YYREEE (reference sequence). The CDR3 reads CASSWTGNYGYTF. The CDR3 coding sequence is TGTGCCAGCAGCTGGACAGGGAACTATGGCTACACCTTC.

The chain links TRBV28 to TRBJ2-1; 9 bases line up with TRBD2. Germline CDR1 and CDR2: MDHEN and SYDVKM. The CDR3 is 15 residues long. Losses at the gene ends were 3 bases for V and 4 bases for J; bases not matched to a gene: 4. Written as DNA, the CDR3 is TGTGCCAGCAGTTTTAGCGGGGGATATTACAATGAGCAGTTCTTC. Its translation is CASSFSGGYYNEQFF. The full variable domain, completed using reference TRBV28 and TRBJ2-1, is DVKVTQSSRYLVKRTGEKVFLECVQDMDHENMFWYRQDPGLGLRLIYFSYDVKMKEKGDIPEGYSVSREKKERFSLILESASTNQTSMYLCASSFSGGYYNEQFFGPGTRLTVL.

CDR3 bases: TGTGCCAGCAGCTTAGAGACAGGGGGCTTAGGCTACACCTTC. As protein: CASSLETGGLGYTF. The chain uses TRBV7-2 and TRBJ1-2, with 10 bases that match TRBD1. The CDR3 length is 14 residues. The germline gives CDR1 SGHTA, CDR2 FQGNSA. V was pared by 1 base and J by 8 bases, with 4 bases of the junction left unmatched.

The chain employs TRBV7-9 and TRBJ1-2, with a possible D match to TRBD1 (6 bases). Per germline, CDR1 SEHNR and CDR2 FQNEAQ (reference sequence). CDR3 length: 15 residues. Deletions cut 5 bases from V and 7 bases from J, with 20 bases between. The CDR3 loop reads CASSDSTGSAFGYTF. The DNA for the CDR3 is TGTGCCAGCAGCGACAGTACAGGGTCGGCCTTTGGCTACACCTTC.

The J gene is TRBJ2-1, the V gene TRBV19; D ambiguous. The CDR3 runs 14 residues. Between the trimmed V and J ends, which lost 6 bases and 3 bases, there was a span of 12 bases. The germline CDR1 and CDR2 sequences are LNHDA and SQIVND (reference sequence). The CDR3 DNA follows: TGTGCCAGTAGAGCCTCCAATTTCTACAATGAGCAGTTCTTC. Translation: CASRASNFYNEQFF. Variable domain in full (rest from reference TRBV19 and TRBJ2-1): DGGITQSPKYLFRKEGQNVTLSCEQNLNHDAMYWYRQDPGQGLRLIYYSQIVNDFQKGDIAEGYSVSREKKESFPLTVTSAQKNPTAFYLCASRASNFYNEQFFGPGTRLTVL.

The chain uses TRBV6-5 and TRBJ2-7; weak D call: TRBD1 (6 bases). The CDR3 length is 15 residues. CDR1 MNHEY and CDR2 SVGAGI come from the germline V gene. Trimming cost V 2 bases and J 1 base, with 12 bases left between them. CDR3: CASSYGTGTSYEQYF. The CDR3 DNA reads TGTGCCAGCAGTTACGGAACAGGGACGTCCTACGAGCAGTACTTC.

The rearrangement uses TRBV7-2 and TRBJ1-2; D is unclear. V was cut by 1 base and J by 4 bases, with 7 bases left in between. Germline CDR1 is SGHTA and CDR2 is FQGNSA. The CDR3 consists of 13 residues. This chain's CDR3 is CASSLDLGYGYTF. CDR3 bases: TGTGCCAGCAGCTTAGATCTAGGCTATGGCTACACCTTC. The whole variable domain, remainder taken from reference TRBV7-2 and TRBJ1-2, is GAGVSQSPSNKVTEKGKDVELRCDPISGHTALYWYRQSLGQGLEFLIYFQGNSAPDKSGLPSDRFSAERTGGSVSTLTIQRTQQEDSAVYLCASSLDLGYGYTFGSGTRLTVV.

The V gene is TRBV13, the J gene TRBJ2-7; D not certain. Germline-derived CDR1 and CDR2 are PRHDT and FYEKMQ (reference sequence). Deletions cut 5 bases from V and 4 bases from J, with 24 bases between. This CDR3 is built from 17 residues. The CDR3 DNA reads TGTGCCAGCAGCGGCCCTGGTAGGCAGGCTTTGGATTACGAGCAGTACTTC. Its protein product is CASSGPGRQALDYEQYF.

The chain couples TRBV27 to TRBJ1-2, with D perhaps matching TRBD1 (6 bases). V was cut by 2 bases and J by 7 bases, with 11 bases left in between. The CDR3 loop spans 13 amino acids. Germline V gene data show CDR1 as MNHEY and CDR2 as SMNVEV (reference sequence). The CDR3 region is CASSLRGRGGYTF. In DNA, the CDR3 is TGTGCCAGCAGTTTAAGGGGGAGAGGTGGCTACACCTTC.

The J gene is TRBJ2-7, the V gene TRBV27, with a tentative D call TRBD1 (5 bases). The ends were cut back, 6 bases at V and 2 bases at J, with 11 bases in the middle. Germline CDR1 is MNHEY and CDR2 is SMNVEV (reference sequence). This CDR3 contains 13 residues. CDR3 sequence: CASRKGLAYEQYF. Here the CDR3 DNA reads TGTGCCAGCAGGAAGGGGCTCGCCTACGAGCAGTACTTC.

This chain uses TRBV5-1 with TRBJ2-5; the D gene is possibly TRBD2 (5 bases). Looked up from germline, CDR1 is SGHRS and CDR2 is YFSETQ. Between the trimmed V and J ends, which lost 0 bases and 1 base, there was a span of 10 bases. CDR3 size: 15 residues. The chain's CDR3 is CASSLEGRFQETQYF. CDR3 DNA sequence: TGCGCCAGCAGCTTGGAAGGGAGATTCCAAGAGACCCAGTACTTC.

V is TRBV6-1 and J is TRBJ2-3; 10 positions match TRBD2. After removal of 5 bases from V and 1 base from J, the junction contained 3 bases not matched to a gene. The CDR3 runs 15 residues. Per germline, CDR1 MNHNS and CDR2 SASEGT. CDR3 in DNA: TGTGCCAGCAGTCCAGCGGGAGGGCGCACAGATACGCAGTATTTT. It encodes CASSPAGGRTDTQYF.

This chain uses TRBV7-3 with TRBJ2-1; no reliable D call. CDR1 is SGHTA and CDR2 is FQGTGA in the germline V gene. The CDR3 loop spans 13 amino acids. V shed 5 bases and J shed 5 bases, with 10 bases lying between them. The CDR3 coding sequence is TGTGCCAGCAGCCGTCTACCCAACAATGAGCAGTTCTTC. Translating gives CASSRLPNNEQFF.

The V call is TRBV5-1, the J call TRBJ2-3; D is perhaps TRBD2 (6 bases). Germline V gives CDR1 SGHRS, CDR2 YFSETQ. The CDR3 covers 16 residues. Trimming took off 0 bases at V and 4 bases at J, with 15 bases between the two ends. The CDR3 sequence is CASSLEWPGVPDTQYF. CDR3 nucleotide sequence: TGCGCCAGCAGCTTGGAGTGGCCGGGAGTCCCAGATACGCAGTATTTT.

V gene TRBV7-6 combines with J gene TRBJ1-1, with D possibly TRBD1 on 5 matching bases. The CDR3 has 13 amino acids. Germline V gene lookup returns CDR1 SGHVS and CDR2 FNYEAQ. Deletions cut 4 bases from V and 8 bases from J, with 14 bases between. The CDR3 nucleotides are TGTGCCAGCAGCTCTTACGGGGGAACCGAAGCTTTCTTT. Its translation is CASSSYGGTEAFF.